This T cell receptor beta chain was recorded in a study of CD8 T cells in ankylosing spondylitis. Study outcomes and limitations: A subset of motif variants has previously been described in the synovial fluid and blood of reactive arthritis.

Of note for this clonotype: The antigen is undetermined.

From the 5' RACE reads, TCRdb called clonotypes with MiXCR, one entry per CDR3 protein. The data show some 150,000 distinct CDR3 sequences, approximately 48% seen once. V gave up 1 base and J gave up 2 bases, with 9 bases separating them. CDR3 length: 15 residues. The chain joins TRBV12-3 or TRBV12-4 to TRBJ2-1, with D perhaps matching TRBD1 (6 bases). The sample taken for sequencing was synovial fluid, either unsorted or a sorted T cell fraction (not recorded which). This TCR derives from a male donor with ankylosing spondylitis. The CDR3 sequence: CASSLGGGTYNEQFF. The CDR3 DNA follows: TGTGCCAGCAGTTTAGGAGGGGGTACCTACAATGAGCAGTTCTTC.